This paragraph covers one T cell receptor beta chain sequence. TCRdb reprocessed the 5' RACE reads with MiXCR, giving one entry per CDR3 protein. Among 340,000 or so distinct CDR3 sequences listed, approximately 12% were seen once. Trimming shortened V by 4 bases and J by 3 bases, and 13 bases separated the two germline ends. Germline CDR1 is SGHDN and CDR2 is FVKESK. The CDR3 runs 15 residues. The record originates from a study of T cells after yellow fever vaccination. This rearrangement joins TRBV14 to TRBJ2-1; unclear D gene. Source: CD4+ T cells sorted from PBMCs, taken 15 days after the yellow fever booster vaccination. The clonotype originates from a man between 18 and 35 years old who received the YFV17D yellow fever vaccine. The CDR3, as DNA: TGTGCCAGCAGCCCTACCGGGCGGAGCTACAATGAGCAGTTCTTC. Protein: CASSPTGRSYNEQFF.